What follows describes a single T cell receptor beta chain. Its antigen remains unidentified. Base qualities are not recorded, but no much larger clone differs from it by a single base. The library was prepared using the immunoSEQ multiplex PCR assay. In most patients, genomic DNA was isolated using the Qiagen DNeasy Blood and Tissue Kit and sent frozen to Adaptive Biotechnologies for TCR sequencing. For most patients, genomic DNA was subjected to high-throughput TCR-beta CDR3 sequencing by Adaptive Biotechnologies. The paper's processing steps were these. TCR sequencing data for over 15 patients were retrieved from Adaptive's ImmunoSEQ software; a few other patients were processed with MiXCR and VDJtools. CD4 versus CD8 sorting errors were corrected by removing sequences found in both subsets at a frequency ratio below 5:1. Because the origin of CDR3 nucleotide sequences shared between donor and recipient could not be assigned, those sequences were removed. To count as alloreactive, a clone needed at least 2-fold expansion over unstimulated cells and a minimum CFSE-low frequency of 0.002% (template counts) or 0.001% (read counts). Clones were considered mappable if detected in sequenced pre-transplant spleen, lymph node, or MLR CFSE-low populations of the donor or recipient. The cumulative frequency of alloreactive clones was calculated as a percentage of all sequences, weighted by copy number. TCRdb retrieved this table from immuneACCESS and kept in-frame rearrangements only. Not all clones are present; in checked studies, unresolved V genes account for under half, and no reason is known for the remainder. Clone size and the V and J calls come from that table; the DNA yielded D and trimming. In this sample the table shows about 66,000 clones, 90% of which occur a single time. The ten largest clones capture approximately 1.4% of the sample.

Trimming takes 5 bases from V and 4 bases from J, and the germline ends sit 9 bases apart. Spanning cysteine to phenylalanine, the CDR3 consists of 13 amino acids. Only the CDR3 DNA stays, 39 bases, in frame from base 1. Reading the germline V gene (reference sequence) gives CDR1 MNHEY and CDR2 SMNVEV. This entry belongs to a study of graft-versus-host responses after intestinal transplantation (dated by TCRdb to the early 2020s). With respect to the entire study: Recipients received multivisceral, liver-intestinal, or isolated intestinal transplants. Every recipient was given anti-thymocyte globulin induction, followed by approximately 3 years of maintenance tacrolimus and steroids. Bulk TCR-beta CDR3 sequencing was used to track graft-versus-host and host-versus-graft alloreactive T cell clones in the graft, circulation and bone marrow after intestinal transplantation. To identify alloreactive clones, pre-transplant mixed lymphocyte reaction products were sequenced and compared with unstimulated pre-transplant donor and recipient T cells. Of the roughly 25 intestinal transplant recipients enrolled in the cohort, one of whom was a retransplant, 3 patients without pretransplant specimens were excluded. A peak of at least 4% donor T cells among recipient peripheral blood mononuclear cells was the definition used for donor T cell macrochimerism. Rather than going through the commercial service, samples from a few later patients were sequenced in-house on an Illumina MiSeq and processed with MiXCR.

Overall study results and their limits: Peak levels of circulating GvH clones were associated with declines in HvG clones early after transplant. High GvH to HvG T cell clonal ratios were observed in the allografts of patients with donor T cell macrochimerism. Conclusions were limited by the relatively low number and heterogeneity of intestinal transplant patients. GvH clones were detected in recipient bone marrow, and some appeared earlier in ileal mucosa or blood, consistent with an intestinal mucosal origin.

The time point label here, explained by the study, means: cells obtained before transplantation from donor or recipient. CD3+CD4+ and CD3+CD8+ populations were FACS-sorted from unstimulated pre-transplant donor and recipient cells taken from spleen or lymph nodes. The receptor was derived from a human donor who received an intestinal transplant. The chain joins TRBV27 to TRBJ1-5; no D gene is confidently identified. The input for sequencing was unstimulated CD8+ T cells sorted from spleen or lymph node cells, taken before intestinal transplant. The DNA sequence is TGTGCCAGCAGTCAAGGAGAAAATCAGCCCCAGCATTTT. Translated, this gives CASSQGENQPQHF.